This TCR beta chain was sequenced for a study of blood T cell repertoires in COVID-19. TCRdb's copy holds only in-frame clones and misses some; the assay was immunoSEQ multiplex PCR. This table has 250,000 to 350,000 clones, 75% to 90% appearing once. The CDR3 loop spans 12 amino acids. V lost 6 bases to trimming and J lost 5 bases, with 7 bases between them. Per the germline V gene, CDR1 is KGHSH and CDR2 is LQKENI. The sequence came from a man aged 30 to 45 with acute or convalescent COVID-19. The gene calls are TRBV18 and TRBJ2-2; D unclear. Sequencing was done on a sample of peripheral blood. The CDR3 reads CASSPLTGELFF. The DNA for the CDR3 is TGTGCCAGCTCCCCTCTGACCGGGGAGCTGTTTTTT.